These 14 T cell receptor beta chains were sequenced from one sample in a study of T cell responses to AZD1222 COVID-19 vaccine. Here immunoSEQ multiplex PCR was the method, and the copy in TCRdb shows in-frame clones only, minus some. The repertoire includes 120,000 to 150,000 clones, over 85% of them detected once, and around 0.85% sits in the top ten. Specimen: peripheral blood, collected on day 0 of MenACWY control vaccination. The origin of the receptors is an adult in good health.

The V call is TRBV29-1, the J call TRBJ1-2, with 7 bases matching TRBD1. The CDR3 has 13 residues. Germline V gene sequence: CDR1 SQVTM, CDR2 ANQGSEA. Trimming cost V 6 bases and J 4 bases; bases outside gene matches: 8. The CDR3 reads CSVRTGSFYGYTF. CDR3 nucleotide sequence: TGCAGCGTCCGGACAGGCTCATTCTATGGCTACACCTTC.

This chain joins TRBV28 and TRBJ1-2; no clear D. This CDR3 region has 12 residues. CDR1 is MDHEN and CDR2 is SYDVKM in the germline V gene. Trimming pared 6 bases from V and 7 bases from J, leaving 12 bases between. The CDR3: CASSLRSGGYTF. The CDR3 bases are TGTGCCAGCAGCTTGCGTTCGGGTGGCTACACCTTC.

This clone was picked up one time. The rearrangement links TRBV19 to TRBJ1-1; D possibly corresponds to TRBD1 (6 bases). The CDR3 extends over 16 amino acids. Germline loops: CDR1 LNHDA, CDR2 SQIVND (reference sequence). V was pared by 7 bases and J by 0 bases, with 18 bases between. In DNA, the CDR3 is TGTGCCAGTAAACCTAGAGGGGGAACTTTGAACACTGAAGCTTTCTTT. It codes for CASKPRGGTLNTEAFF.

V gene TRBV5-1 combines with J gene TRBJ2-7; TRBD2 is a possible D gene (6 bases). V lost 1 base to trimming and J lost 5 bases, with 16 bases between them. The CDR3 covers 15 residues. CDR1 is SGHRS and CDR2 is YFSETQ in the germline V gene. The CDR3 here is CASSLWPQGGNEQYF. As DNA, the CDR3 is TGCGCCAGCAGCTTGTGGCCCCAGGGAGGCAACGAGCAGTACTTC.

The chain combines TRBV28 with TRBJ1-5; D is possibly TRBD1 (6 bases). The CDR3 has 16 residues. V gave up 0 bases and J gave up 1 base, with 10 bases separating them. Germline CDR1 MDHEN, CDR2 SYDVKM. CDR3 in DNA: TGTGCCAGCAGTTTATGGGGGCAGGGGAGCAATCAGCCCCAGCATTTT. It yields the protein CASSLWGQGSNQPQHF.

This clone was picked up a small number of times. This chain uses TRBV6-6 with TRBJ1-1; D is possibly TRBD1 (5 bases). CDR1 and CDR2 from the germline V gene are MNHNY and SVGAGI (reference sequence). CDR3 length: 13 residues. Trimming left V 11 bases short and J 5 bases short, with 18 bases between. CDR3 amino acids: CAGIRQPRTEAFF. The CDR3 nucleotides read TGTGCCGGCATCAGACAGCCTAGGACTGAAGCTTTCTTT.

This clone was seen only once. The chain recombines TRBV12-5 with TRBJ1-1; TRBD1 is a possible D gene (5 bases). This CDR3 spans 14 amino acids. The V end lost 4 bases, the J end lost 2 bases, and 11 bases lay between the germline ends. Per the germline V gene, CDR1 is LGHNT and CDR2 is FRNRAP. DNA of the CDR3: TGTGCTAGTGGTTACCGGGACGGAAACACTGAAGCTTTCTTT. As protein: CASGYRDGNTEAFF. The full variable domain, in which reference TRBV12-5 and TRBJ1-1 provide the parts outside the CDR3, is DARVTQTPRHKVTEMGQEVTMRCQPILGHNTVFWYRQTMMQGLELLAYFRNRAPLDDSGMPKDRFSAEMPDATLATLKIQPSEPRDSAVYFCASGYRDGNTEAFFGQGTRLTVV.

The J gene is TRBJ2-5, the V gene TRBV5-4, with 11 bases matching TRBD1. Losses at the gene ends were 3 bases for V and 5 bases for J; bases not matched to a gene: 3. This CDR3 has 14 residues. Germline lookup yields CDR1 SGHNT and CDR2 YYREEE (reference sequence). The CDR3 protein is CASSWTGGRETQYF. CDR3 sequence (DNA): TGTGCCAGCAGCTGGACAGGGGGCCGGGAGACCCAGTACTTC.

CDR3 DNA: TGTGCAAGCCAAGGGGTGCGGGGCCCCACAGATACGCAGTATTTT. The encoded protein is CASQGVRGPTDTQYF. V gene TRBV19 combines with J gene TRBJ2-3; a possible D gene is TRBD2 (6 bases). The CDR3 runs 15 residues. CDR1 and CDR2 from the germline V gene are LNHDA and SQIVND (reference sequence). Combining the CDR3 with reference TRBV19 and TRBJ2-3 gives the whole variable domain DGGITQSPKYLFRKEGQNVTLSCEQNLNHDAMYWYRQDPGQGLRLIYYSQIVNDFQKGDIAEGYSVSREKKESFPLTVTSAQKNPTAFYLCASQGVRGPTDTQYFGPGTRLTVL.

The J gene is TRBJ2-1, the V gene TRBV15; unclear D gene. In germline, CDR1 is LNHNV, CDR2 YYDKDF (reference sequence). With 9 bases removed from V and 7 bases from J, the gap between germline ends came to 13 bases. The CDR3 contains 12 residues. The CDR3 sequence is CATMGPTNEQFF. CDR3 in DNA: TGTGCCACTATGGGTCCTACAAATGAGCAGTTCTTC.

CDR3 DNA: TGTGCCAGCTCACCACCGGGACAGGGGTGGACTGAAGCTTTCTTT. It yields the protein CASSPPGQGWTEAFF. J is TRBJ1-1 and V is TRBV18, with 10 nucleotides matching TRBD1. CDR1 is KGHSH, CDR2 LQKENI, per germline. CDR3 length equals 15 residues. V trimming: 0 bases; J trimming: 5 bases; junction bases outside the gene matches: 3.

The chain employs TRBV4-1 and TRBJ2-7, with a tentative D call TRBD2 (5 bases). Germline lookup yields CDR1 MGHRA and CDR2 YSYEKL. The CDR3 has 18 residues. Trimming shortened V by 1 base and J by 3 bases, and 22 bases separated the two germline ends. CDR3 sequence reads: CASSQGGLRPGYRYEQYF. CDR3 in DNA: TGCGCCAGCAGCCAAGGGGGTCTTCGTCCGGGGTATCGCTACGAGCAGTACTTC.

The V and J genes are TRBV11-2 and TRBJ1-1; D gene uncertain. The CDR3 totals 14 residues. V shed 0 bases and J shed 3 bases, with 8 bases lying between them. The germline gives CDR1 SGHAT, CDR2 FQNNGV. CDR3 nucleotides: TGTGCCAGCAGCTTAGAAGGGCCGCACACTGAAGCTTTCTTT. It is translated as CASSLEGPHTEAFF. The entire variable domain, with the rest obtained from reference TRBV11-2 and TRBJ1-1, is as follows: EAGVAQSPRYKIIEKRQSVAFWCNPISGHATLYWYQQILGQGPKLLIQFQNNGVVDDSQLPKDRFSAERLKGVDSTLKIQPAKLEDSAVYLCASSLEGPHTEAFFGQGTRLTVV.

The chain is built from TRBV19 and TRBJ2-3; D gene uncertain. The V end was cut by 3 bases, the J end by 5 bases, with 6 bases between. CDR3 length: 12 amino acids. Germline values: CDR1 LNHDA, CDR2 SQIVND (reference sequence). CDR3 bases: TGTGCCAGTAGTATTGTCCGAGATACGCAGTATTTT. This translates into CASSIVRDTQYF.